These T cell receptor beta chains were read from a single sample in a study of blood T cell repertoires in COVID-19. Using immunoSEQ multiplex PCR, the repertoire was profiled, and TCRdb retains in-frame clones only, with some absent. Among some 360,000 clones listed, more than 70% were seen once. Sequencing was done on a sample of peripheral blood. The receptor source for this set is an older woman with COVID-19, enrolled during active disease. The CDR3 runs from the conserved cysteine through the conserved F or W. Each record gives: clone size, V gene, J gene, D gene, CDR3 DNA, CDR3 protein. D genes are given only for firm matches. The listing skips clone size in some rows; elsewhere it reads once, few, many or a size class.

.	TRBV18	TRBJ2-1	.	TGTGCCAGCGAATTAGGACAGAGGGGTCACAATGAGCAGTTCTTC	CASELGQRGHNEQFF
.	TRBV5-1	TRBJ1-4	.	TGCGCCAGCAGCTTACCAGGGCGGGAAAAACTGTTTTTT	CASSLPGREKLFF
.	TRBV19	TRBJ1-3	.	TGTGCCAGTATTGCGGGCGGGGGATATGGGGGCCCTGGAAACACCATATATTTT	CASIAGGGYGGPGNTIYF
.	TRBV7-9	TRBJ1-2	.	TGTGCCAGCAGCTTAGCACAGTTCTATGGCTACACCTTC	CASSLAQFYGYTF
few	TRBV4-1	TRBJ2-5	TRBD2	TGCGCCAGCAGCCAAGATTCGGCTAGCGGGGGACGGGGGGAGACCCAGTACTTC	CASSQDSASGGRGETQYF
.	TRBV28	TRBJ2-7	.	TGTGCCAGCAGTCGGAGATACGAGCAGTACTTC	CASSRRYEQYF
.	TRBV5-6	TRBJ1-5	.	TGTGCCAGCAGCTCGCCTATCGGGGGGCGGCAGCCCCAGCATTTT	CASSSPIGGRQPQHF
.	TRBV5-1	TRBJ2-7	TRBD2	TGCGCCAGCAGCTTGGAGGGGACTAGCGGGGGTCGCGAGCAGTACTTC	CASSLEGTSGGREQYF
once	TRBV3-1/TRBV3-2	TRBJ1-1	TRBD1	TGTGCCAGCAGCCAATACACGGACAGGGGCGAGAAAGCTTTCTTT	CASSQYTDRGEKAFF
.	TRBV3-1/TRBV3-2	TRBJ2-7	TRBD1	TGTGCCAGCAGCCAGAGACAGGGTTCCCCGTCCTTC	CASSQRQGSPSF
.	TRBV28	TRBJ1-2	.	TGTGCCAGCAGTAGTAGCTATGGCTACACCTTC	CASSSSYGYTF
.	TRBV7-2	TRBJ2-5	TRBD2	TGTGCCAGCAGCTTAGCGCTGCATGGGACTAGCGGGGGCGAGACCCAGTACTTC	CASSLALHGTSGGETQYF
.	TRBV9	TRBJ2-3	TRBD2	TGTGCCAGCAGCCCCGGGGCTAGCGGGGGGACAGATACGCAGTATTTT	CASSPGASGGTDTQYF
.	TRBV18	TRBJ1-6	.	TGTGCCAGCTCACCGGGGCAGGGCCTTAATTCACCCCTCCACTTT	CASSPGQGLNSPLHF
.	TRBV19	TRBJ1-2	TRBD1	TGTGCCAGTAGTCCCGGGACAGCAAATGTCTATGGCTACACCTTC	CASSPGTANVYGYTF